These 30 T cell receptor beta chains were sequenced from one sample in a study of CD8+ T cells in alopecia areata. In each case, RNA was isolated and then reverse transcribed into cDNA as the sequencing template. Profiled with immunoSEQ multiplex PCR; TCRdb holds only in-frame clones, not every one. This sample has 200,000 or so clones, with more than 45% found just once. This specimen was CD4+ T cells sorted from blood, taken at week 0. Every receptor here comes from a human donor with alopecia areata.

V and J are TRBV5-1 and TRBJ2-5; 9 bases align to TRBD2. V dropped 0 bases and J dropped 1; count of bases not matched to a gene: 7. The CDR3 consists of 17 residues. CDR1 and CDR2 (germline): SGHRS, YFSETQ. CDR3: CASSLAEATSGQETQYF. CDR3 DNA: TGCGCCAGCAGCTTGGCCGAAGCGACTAGCGGCCAAGAGACCCAGTACTTC.

This clone came up a few times. This chain links TRBV27 with TRBJ1-1; D is unresolved. V was shortened by 3 bases and J by 0 bases, with 20 bases between the two germline ends. Germline V gene sequence: CDR1 MNHEY, CDR2 SMNVEV (reference sequence). This CDR3 has 18 amino acids. DNA for the CDR3: TGTGCCAGCAGTTTTTCGGGAATCCCGGGGAGATTGAACACTGAAGCTTTCTTT. Translation gives CASSFSGIPGRLNTEAFF.

The chain carries TRBV21-1 and TRBJ2-5. TRBV21-1 is classified as a pseudogene. The CDR3 spans 15 residues. CDR3 sequence (DNA): TGTGCCAGCAGCGGCGGACGGACGAAACAAGAGACCCAGTACTTC. Translated: CASSGGRTKQETQYF.

V and J are TRBV25-1 and TRBJ1-1; possibly TRBD1 for D (6 bases). Trimming removed 10 bases from V and 0 bases from J, with 15 bases in between. The CDR3 runs 14 residues. Germline values: CDR1 MGHDK, CDR2 SYGVNS. In nucleotides, the CDR3 is TGTGCCACGTCCAGGGGCAATATGAACACTGAAGCTTTCTTT. Encoded protein: CATSRGNMNTEAFF.

The rearrangement links TRBV18 to TRBJ1-5; 8 bases match TRBD1. The germline V gene encodes CDR1 KGHSH and CDR2 LQKENI. CDR3 length equals 13 residues. The junction had 11 bases not matched to a gene; V was cut back by 3 bases and J by 16 bases. Here the CDR3 reads CASSPSSGGWEHF. The DNA for the CDR3 is TGTGCCAGCTCACCCTCGTCAGGGGGCTGGGAACATTTT.

The gene calls are TRBV6-5 and TRBJ1-4, with 7 bases identical to TRBD1. Germline assignment: CDR1 MNHEY and CDR2 SVGAGI. This CDR3 region has 14 residues. J was trimmed by 3 bases and V by 5 bases; bases with no gene match: 3. The CDR3 sequence is CASSLGTANEKLFF. The DNA of the CDR3 is TGTGCCAGCAGTCTCGGGACAGCTAATGAAAAACTGTTTTTT.

Points on this clone: Other nucleotide sequences in the sample specify the same CDR3. The chain carries TRBV5-1 and TRBJ2-3; 12 bases line up with TRBD2. With 4 bases clipped from V and 1 base from J, the junction kept 4 bases outside the gene matches. Per the germline V gene, CDR1 is SGHRS and CDR2 is YFSETQ. The CDR3 consists of 16 residues. The CDR3 DNA reads as TGCGCCAGCAGCACTCGGACTAGCGGGGGCACAGATACGCAGTATTTT. Encoded protein: CASSTRTSGGTDTQYF.

V gene TRBV27 combines with J gene TRBJ2-7, with TRBD1 matching over 7 bases. CDR1 and CDR2 (germline): MNHEY, SMNVEV (reference sequence). The CDR3 contains 13 residues. The ends lost 5 bases at V and 5 bases at J; junction bases unmatched: 6. This chain's CDR3 is CASSPYTGDEQYF. CDR3 in DNA: TGTGCCAGCAGTCCATATACAGGGGACGAGCAGTACTTC.

The rearrangement joins TRBV9 to TRBJ2-5, with 7 positions matching TRBD1. The CDR3 runs 16 residues. Germline V gene lookup returns CDR1 SGDLS and CDR2 YYNGEE. V lost 2 bases, J lost 3 bases, and 10 bases stayed unmatched. Written as DNA, the CDR3 is TGTGCCAGCAGCGTTTCCGGGACAGCCCACAAAGAGACCCAGTACTTC. Translation: CASSVSGTAHKETQYF.

This clone was detected a few times. The chain employs TRBV29-1 and TRBJ2-3; D is undetermined. The CDR3 sequence is 13 residues long. V was pared by 4 bases and J by 0 bases, with 8 bases between. CDR1 and CDR2 (germline): SQVTM, ANQGSEA. CDR3 protein: CSVVTVSTDTQYF. CDR3 nucleotide sequence: TGCAGCGTTGTCACCGTTAGCACAGATACGCAGTATTTT.

This clone was observed a few times. This rearrangement joins TRBV5-1 to TRBJ2-3; 8 bases are a match to TRBD2. Germline assignment: CDR1 SGHRS and CDR2 YFSETQ. V shed 0 bases and J 4 bases; nucleotides not matched to a gene: 13. The CDR3 has 18 amino acids. The CDR3 sequence is CASSLGAISGRRADTQYF. The CDR3 DNA reads TGCGCCAGCAGCTTGGGCGCCATCAGCGGGAGACGGGCAGATACGCAGTATTTT. The full variable domain, in which reference TRBV5-1 and TRBJ2-3 provide the parts outside the CDR3, is KAGVTQTPRYLIKTRGQQVTLSCSPISGHRSVSWYQQTPGQGLQFLFEYFSETQRNKGNFPGRFSGRQFSNSRSEMNVSTLELGDSALYLCASSLGAISGRRADTQYFGPGTRLTVL.

In its sample, this clone was seen a few times. The CDR3 DNA reads TGTGCCAGCAGCTTCAAGATTGCGAGTAACACCGGGGAGCTGTTTTTT. Protein sequence: CASSFKIASNTGELFF. The chain has TRBV5-4 and TRBJ2-2, with D unclear. Looked up from germline, CDR1 is SGHNT and CDR2 is YYREEE (reference sequence). V lost 2 bases and J lost 2, with 13 bases in between. The CDR3 totals 16 residues.

CDR3 residues: CAWSVRGQETQYF. The CDR3 coding sequence is TGTGCCTGGAGTGTCAGGGGCCAAGAGACCCAGTACTTC. The chain uses TRBV30 and TRBJ2-5, with D maybe TRBD1 (6 bases). The V end was cut by 0 bases, the J end by 1 base, with 6 bases between. CDR1 is GTSNPN, CDR2 SVGIG, per germline (reference sequence). The CDR3 totals 13 residues. The full variable domain, rest sourced from reference TRBV30 and TRBJ2-5, is SQTIHQWPATLVQPVGSPLSLECTVEGTSNPNLYWYRQAAGRGLQLLFYSVGIGQISSEVPQNLSASRPQDRQFILSSKKLLLSDSGFYLCAWSVRGQETQYFGPGTRLLVL.

This clone was detected only a few times. The chain uses TRBV6-5 and TRBJ2-7; no definite D call. The CDR3 spans 15 residues. Germline CDR1 reads MNHEY; CDR2 reads SVGAGI. V lost 4 bases and J 0 bases, leaving 13 bases between the germline ends. CDR3 protein: CASSSYTPSSYEQYF. In nucleotides, the CDR3 is TGTGCCAGCAGTTCGTACACCCCCAGCTCCTACGAGCAGTACTTC.

V gene TRBV25-1 combines with J gene TRBJ1-2; 7 nucleotides align to TRBD1. V lost 2 bases, J lost 2 bases, and 14 bases stayed unmatched. The CDR3 runs to 18 residues. Germline-derived CDR1 and CDR2 are MGHDK and SYGVNS. Here the CDR3 DNA reads TGTGCCAGCAGTGAAAACATCCCGGGACAGTATATCAACTATGGCTACACCTTC. Encoded protein: CASSENIPGQYINYGYTF.

The chain combines TRBV19 with TRBJ1-1; D is ambiguous. The CDR3 runs 14 residues. V was shortened by 5 bases and J by 2 bases, with 12 bases between the two germline ends. Germline CDR1 and CDR2: LNHDA and SQIVND (reference sequence). The CDR3 DNA is TGTGCCAGTAGTTTGTGGGTAGAAAACACTGAAGCTTTCTTT. It yields the protein CASSLWVENTEAFF.

This clone has just a few counts. This sequence joins TRBV29-1 and TRBJ2-2; D perhaps matches TRBD1 (5 bases). This CDR3 spans 13 amino acids. With 2 bases removed from V and 5 bases from J, the gap between germline ends came to 9 bases. Per the germline V gene, CDR1 is SQVTM and CDR2 is ANQGSEA. The CDR3 DNA sequence: TGCAGCGTTGAAATAGGGGTTACCGGGGAGCTGTTTTTT. Translating gives CSVEIGVTGELFF.

This clone was observed at least ten times. The CDR3: CASSPGQEGNQPQHF. The CDR3 DNA sequence: TGCGCCAGCAGCCCAGGACAGGAGGGCAATCAGCCCCAGCATTTT. This chain links TRBV5-1 with TRBJ1-5; TRBD1 matches at 7 bases. The V and J ends lost 4 bases and 2 bases, in that order; junction bases with no gene match: 6. Germline-derived CDR1 and CDR2 are SGHRS and YFSETQ. The CDR3 sequence is 15 residues long. Variable domain in full (rest from reference TRBV5-1 and TRBJ1-5): KAGVTQTPRYLIKTRGQQVTLSCSPISGHRSVSWYQQTPGQGLQFLFEYFSETQRNKGNFPGRFSGRQFSNSRSEMNVSTLELGDSALYLCASSPGQEGNQPQHFGDGTRLSIL.

This chain uses TRBV6-1 with TRBJ2-2, with 10 bases fitting TRBD2. This CDR3 spans 13 amino acids. V shed 9 bases and J 8 bases; nucleotides not matched to a gene: 6. Germline V gene lookup returns CDR1 MNHNS and CDR2 SASEGT. The CDR3 DNA reads TGTGCCAGTCGGACTAGCGGCACTGGGGAGCTGTTTTTT. Its protein is CASRTSGTGELFF.

A single count supports this clone. This rearrangement joins TRBV10-3 to TRBJ2-1; TRBD1 agrees at 9 bases. Unmatched junction bases numbered 6, after V lost 10 bases and J lost 5 bases. Germline CDR1 and CDR2: ENHRY and SYGVKD. This CDR3 spans 13 amino acids. The CDR3 sequence: CATTGTGNNEQFF. CDR3 in DNA: TGTGCCACAACCGGGACAGGGAACAATGAGCAGTTCTTC.

The chain recombines TRBV2 with TRBJ2-1; the D is unclear. V gave up 2 bases and J gave up 5 bases, with 4 bases separating them. CDR1 and CDR2 from the germline V gene are SNHLY and FYNNEI. The CDR3 is made up of 12 amino acids. The CDR3 DNA is TGTGCCAGCAGTGAACAGAACAATGAGCAGTTCTTC. It is translated as CASSEQNNEQFF.

The genes are TRBV5-4 and TRBJ1-1; TRBD1 might be the D (5 bases). Germline-derived CDR1 and CDR2 are SGHNT and YYREEE (reference sequence). The CDR3 length is 15 residues. Trimming removed 0 bases at V and 7 bases at J, with 16 bases between. The chain's CDR3 is CASSLEYRGGNEAFF. The DNA for the CDR3 is TGTGCCAGCAGCTTGGAGTATAGGGGTGGAAATGAAGCTTTCTTT.

The rearrangement links TRBV30 to TRBJ2-2; the match to TRBD2 covers 7 bases. Germline CDR1 and CDR2: GTSNPN and SVGIG (reference sequence). The length of the CDR3 is 19 residues. The V gene end was trimmed by 2 bases and the J gene end by 9 bases; junction bases not matched to a gene: 24. CDR3 residues: CAWSPSRMSSGGSDRELFF. As DNA, the CDR3 is TGTGCCTGGAGTCCTTCCCGTATGTCTAGCGGAGGCTCCGACCGGGAGCTGTTTTTT.

A word on this clone: Within the sample, other DNA sequences also encode this same CDR3. The chain links TRBV5-6 to TRBJ2-1; D gene uncertain. Trimming left V 4 bases short and J 4 bases short, with 3 bases between. Germline V gene lookup returns CDR1 SGHDT and CDR2 YYEEEE. This CDR3 contains 11 residues. The CDR3 DNA follows: TGTGCCAGCAGCCGATACAATGAGCAGTTCTTC. It yields the protein CASSRYNEQFF.

This clone was seen once. The chain couples TRBV6-5 to TRBJ2-3; 7 positions match TRBD1. The V segment lost 6 bases and the J segment 3 bases; nucleotides outside the gene matches: 6. This CDR3 is 14 amino acids long. CDR1 is MNHEY and CDR2 is SVGAGI in the germline V gene. CDR3 amino acids: CASRSPGQTDTQYF. CDR3 nucleotide sequence: TGTGCCAGCAGATCACCGGGACAGACAGATACGCAGTATTTT.

The chain is built from TRBV6-5 and TRBJ1-4; 7 bases map to TRBD1. Germline V gene lookup returns CDR1 MNHEY and CDR2 SVGAGI. The trim removed 5 bases at V and 10 bases at J, leaving 13 bases unmatched. This CDR3 has 15 amino acids. The chain's CDR3 is CASSITGTAPRKLFF. The CDR3 DNA reads TGTGCCAGCAGTATAACCGGGACAGCACCAAGAAAACTGTTTTTT.

The gene calls are TRBV14 and TRBJ1-2; D gene uncertain. Germline V gives CDR1 SGHDN, CDR2 FVKESK. With 4 bases removed from V and 4 bases from J, the gap between germline ends came to 19 bases. The CDR3 has 16 amino acids. CDR3 region: CASSPSAGLWGYGYTF. The CDR3 bases are TGTGCCAGCAGCCCCTCCGCCGGTCTTTGGGGCTATGGCTACACCTTC.

This clone appeared a single time. The genes are TRBV7-6 and TRBJ2-2; maybe TRBD2 (6 bases). V was trimmed by 5 bases and J by 1 base, leaving 14 bases between them. The CDR3 has 16 residues. CDR1 is SGHVS and CDR2 is FNYEAQ in the germline V gene. CDR3 protein: CASSPLWGENTGELFF. CDR3 sequence (DNA): TGTGCCAGCAGCCCACTGTGGGGGGAGAACACCGGGGAGCTGTTTTTT. Full variable domain (remainder filled in from reference TRBV7-6 and TRBJ2-2): GAGVSQSPRYKVTKRGQDVALRCDPISGHVSLYWYRQALGQGPEFLTYFNYEAQQDKSGLPNDRFSAERPEGSISTLTIQRTEQRDSAMYRCASSPLWGENTGELFFGEGSRLTVL.

The chain links TRBV9 to TRBJ1-1; possible D gene TRBD1, 5 bases. Germline CDR1 SGDLS, CDR2 YYNGEE. CDR3 length equals 15 residues. V was cut by 4 bases and J by 4 bases, with 17 bases left in between. The CDR3 sequence is CASSRQGRRGTEAFF. The CDR3 coding sequence is TGTGCCAGCAGCCGGCAGGGCCGGCGGGGCACTGAAGCTTTCTTT.

This clone showed up just a few times. The chain carries TRBV15 and TRBJ1-1, with 9 bases fitting TRBD1. The CDR3 loop spans 15 amino acids. The trim removed 3 bases at V and 11 bases at J, leaving 13 bases unmatched. In germline, CDR1 is LNHNV, CDR2 YYDKDF (reference sequence). The CDR3 DNA reads as TGTGCCACCAGCAGGGTTCGGGGACAGGGAGAAGGCGCTTTCTTT. Translated: CATSRVRGQGEGAFF.